This entry lists 12 T cell receptor beta chains sequenced from one sample in a study of human T cells and chemical hapten exposure. Described time point: patch test 1, 2 weeks after DPC sensitization. Treatment: therapeutic diphenylcyclopropenone sensitization with weekly scalp DPC. TCRdb re-analysed the RACE reads in MiXCR, keeping a single row per CDR3 protein. The sample gives some 400,000 distinct CDR3 sequences, 4.8% of which show up once; approximately 2.5% is in the top ten. Sequenced material: whole blood, taken in connection with sensitization to the hapten diphenylcyclopropenone (DPC). These receptors all come from a woman in her forties or fifties with alopecia areata. Some clones in this sample may be carry-over from other donors' samples.

Ten or more counts support this clonotype. J is TRBJ2-3 and V is TRBV19; the match to TRBD2 covers 7 bases. V dropped 5 bases and J dropped 6; count of bases not matched to a gene: 5. CDR1 and CDR2 from the germline V gene are LNHDA and SQIVND (reference sequence). CDR3 length equals 13 residues. The CDR3 coding sequence is TGTGCCAGTAGTCCTAACGGGGGGGATACGCAGTATTTT. Translated, it gives CASSPNGGDTQYF.

This clonotype was counted between two and nine times. The rearrangement uses TRBV6-6 and TRBJ1-2, with TRBD1 matching 9 bases. CDR1 is MNHNY, CDR2 SVGAGI, per germline (reference sequence). The CDR3 extends over 17 amino acids. V lost 0 bases, J lost 0 bases, and 5 bases stayed unmatched. The CDR3 DNA reads TGTGCCAGCAGTTACTCGCCGACAGGGGGATCTAACTATGGCTACACCTTC. It is translated as CASSYSPTGGSNYGYTF.

The chain combines TRBV21-1 with TRBJ2-3; the table gives TRBD2 as D, unverified against the DNA. TRBV21-1 is a pseudogene. This CDR3 region has 17 residues. CDR3 sequence reads: CASSNRLAGGSTDTQYF. The CDR3 coding sequence is TGTGCCAGCAGCAATCGACTAGCGGGAGGAAGCACAGATACGCAGTATTTT.

This clonotype has more than one count but fewer than ten. The chain links TRBV5-1 to TRBJ2-1, with 8 positions matching TRBD1. Germline-derived CDR1 and CDR2 are SGHRS and YFSETQ. The CDR3 consists of 16 residues. The J segment lost 6 bases and the V segment lost 0 bases, leaving 8 bases of the junction unmatched. This chain's CDR3 is CASSLAGTGQINEQFF. CDR3 DNA sequence: TGCGCCAGCAGCTTGGCCGGGACAGGCCAGATCAATGAGCAGTTCTTC.

Ten or more counts support this clonotype. The rearrangement links TRBV7-9 to TRBJ2-2; D is unclear. CDR3 size: 17 residues. The V gene's germline CDR1 is SEHNR and CDR2 FQNEAQ (reference sequence). Trimming took off 0 bases at V and 5 bases at J, with 16 bases between the two ends. This CDR3 reads CASSLALASVVTGELFF. The CDR3 DNA reads TGTGCCAGCAGCTTAGCCCTCGCTTCCGTGGTGACCGGGGAGCTGTTTTTT.

This clonotype came up many times. J is TRBJ2-2 and V is TRBV5-1; 7 nucleotides match TRBD2. Germline V gene data show CDR1 as SGHRS and CDR2 as YFSETQ. V was pared by 4 bases and J by 2 bases, with 8 bases of the junction left unmatched. The CDR3 totals 16 residues. The CDR3 DNA follows: TGCGCCAGCAGCAGCGCGCCGACTAGCAACACCGGGGAGCTGTTTTTT. Residues: CASSSAPTSNTGELFF.

This clonotype was counted ten times or more. This sequence joins TRBV29-1 and TRBJ2-5, with D perhaps being TRBD1 or TRBD2 (5 bases each). The CDR3 is made up of 14 amino acids. Trimming removed 7 bases from V and 1 base from J, with 16 bases in between. Germline loops: CDR1 SQVTM, CDR2 ANQGSEA. The CDR3 nucleotides read TGCAGCGGTGCCGGGGCCCAAATCCAAGAGACCCAGTACTTC. Protein sequence: CSGAGAQIQETQYF.

The rearrangement uses TRBV28 and TRBJ2-7; either TRBD1 or TRBD2 may fit D (5 bases each). In germline, CDR1 is MDHEN, CDR2 SYDVKM. The CDR3 covers 15 residues. Trimming cost V 7 bases and J 4 bases, with 20 bases left between them. The CDR3 DNA follows: TGTGCCAGCACCCCACCGACCGGGGCGAGGTACGAGCAGTACTTC. Amino acid sequence: CASTPPTGARYEQYF.

The chain recombines TRBV29-1 with TRBJ2-7; no firm D call. The CDR3 contains 11 residues. In germline, CDR1 is SQVTM, CDR2 ANQGSEA. V was clipped by 2 bases and J by 4 bases, with 6 bases between them. The CDR3 here is CSVEKGYEQYF. The CDR3 DNA reads TGCAGCGTTGAAAAAGGGTACGAGCAGTACTTC.

This clonotype has a handful of counts. The chain joins TRBV5-1 to TRBJ2-7; TRBD2 aligns across 7 bases. Germline CDR1 is SGHRS and CDR2 is YFSETQ. Unmatched junction bases numbered 14, after V lost 4 bases and J lost 4 bases. The CDR3 totals 16 residues. The CDR3 sequence: CASSPSAGLADYEQYF. CDR3 DNA: TGCGCCAGCAGCCCCTCAGCGGGGCTAGCGGATTACGAGCAGTACTTC.

The chain uses TRBV6-2 or TRBV6-3 and TRBJ2-1; D not certain. Germline CDR1 is MNHEY and CDR2 is SVGEGT. V was clipped by 6 bases and J by 7 bases, with 13 bases between them. The CDR3 length is 13 residues. CDR3 region: CASRLPGGNEQFF. CDR3 sequence (DNA): TGTGCCAGCAGACTCCCCGGTGGAAATGAGCAGTTCTTC.

The CDR3 coding sequence is TGTGCCAGCTCACCAACCGGGATCACACGTACTGAGACCCAGTACTTC. As protein: CASSPTGITRTETQYF. The chain uses TRBV18 and TRBJ2-5; maybe TRBD2 (5 bases). Germline V CDR1 and CDR2: KGHSH, LQKENI. Trimming pared 2 bases from V and 5 bases from J, leaving 18 bases between. This CDR3 has 16 residues.